The rows below give T cell receptor beta chains drawn from one sample of a study of blood T cell repertoires in COVID-19. Some clones are missing from TCRdb's copy, which holds only in-frame ones; the method was immunoSEQ multiplex PCR. Here the sample spans around 45,000 clones, around 79% being singletons. The sequencing input was peripheral blood. The receptors were gathered from a woman aged 80 or over with acute or convalescent COVID-19. Each CDR3 is given with its conserved first and last residue. A D gene is named only where the DNA matches it firmly. A clone size is listed for some rows: how often the clone was seen (once, few, many), or a class if it is expanded.

d_gene: -; v_gene: TRBV10-3; abundance: -; j_gene: TRBJ1-3; CDR3aa: CAISGGLSGNTIYF; CDR3nt: TGTGCCATCAGTGGAGGCCTCTCTGGAAACACCATATATTTT
d_gene: TRBD2; v_gene: TRBV4-1; abundance: few; j_gene: TRBJ2-7; CDR3aa: CASSQGLAGGYYEQYF; CDR3nt: TGCGCCAGCAGCCAGGGACTAGCGGGAGGCTACTACGAGCAGTACTTC
d_gene: TRBD2; v_gene: TRBV5-4; abundance: -; j_gene: TRBJ2-7; CDR3aa: CASSFPSGSSYEQYF; CDR3nt: TGTGCCAGCAGCTTTCCTAGCGGGAGCTCCTACGAGCAGTACTTC
d_gene: -; v_gene: TRBV19; abundance: -; j_gene: TRBJ1-1; CDR3aa: CASSIPGGGAFF; CDR3nt: TGTGCCAGTAGTATCCCGGGAGGAGGAGCTTTCTTT
d_gene: TRBD2; v_gene: TRBV27; abundance: few; j_gene: TRBJ2-3; CDR3aa: CASSSSPWASGRTDTQYF; CDR3nt: TGTGCCAGCAGTTCATCCCCCTGGGCTAGCGGACGCACAGATACGCAGTATTTT
d_gene: -; v_gene: TRBV7-3; abundance: -; j_gene: TRBJ2-1; CDR3aa: CASSLTLYNEQFF; CDR3nt: TGTGCCAGCAGCTTAACCCTCTACAATGAGCAGTTCTTC
d_gene: TRBD1; v_gene: TRBV7-9; abundance: -; j_gene: TRBJ1-1; CDR3aa: CASSSKGQGAGFNTEAFF; CDR3nt: TGTGCCAGCAGCTCAAAGGGACAGGGGGCGGGATTTAACACTGAAGCTTTCTTT
d_gene: -; v_gene: TRBV2; abundance: once; j_gene: TRBJ2-7; CDR3aa: CASSEGRGHEQYF; CDR3nt: TGTGCCAGCAGTGAAGGCAGGGGCCACGAGCAGTACTTC
d_gene: -; v_gene: TRBV3-1/TRBV3-2; abundance: -; j_gene: TRBJ2-4; CDR3aa: CASSQQGAKNIQYF; CDR3nt: TGTGCCAGCAGCCAACAGGGGGCCAAAAACATTCAGTACTTC
d_gene: TRBD2; v_gene: TRBV6-1; abundance: few; j_gene: TRBJ2-1; CDR3aa: CASSEWISGSSYNEQFF; CDR3nt: TGTGCCAGCAGTGAATGGATTAGCGGGAGTTCCTACAATGAGCAGTTCTTC
d_gene: TRBD2; v_gene: TRBV27; abundance: once; j_gene: TRBJ2-2; CDR3aa: CASSLQGRRTGLADTGELFF; CDR3nt: TGTGCCAGCAGCCTCCAGGGTAGACGTACGGGACTAGCGGACACCGGGGAGCTGTTTTTT
d_gene: -; v_gene: TRBV12-3/TRBV12-4; abundance: -; j_gene: TRBJ2-3; CDR3aa: CASTGEDTQYF; CDR3nt: TGTGCCAGCACCGGAGAAGATACGCAGTATTTT
d_gene: TRBD1; v_gene: TRBV12-5; abundance: once; j_gene: TRBJ2-5; CDR3aa: CASGLGQGIQTQYF; CDR3nt: TGTGCTAGTGGTTTGGGACAGGGCATCCAGACCCAGTACTTC
d_gene: -; v_gene: TRBV7-3; abundance: -; j_gene: TRBJ1-1; CDR3aa: CASSFGPNTEAFF; CDR3nt: TGTGCCAGCAGCTTCGGTCCTAACACTGAAGCTTTCTTT
d_gene: -; v_gene: TRBV19; abundance: -; j_gene: TRBJ2-6; CDR3aa: CASSRTVREAGANVLTF; CDR3nt: TGTGCCAGTAGTAGGACAGTGCGAGAGGCTGGGGCCAACGTCCTGACTTTC
d_gene: -; v_gene: TRBV7-2; abundance: -; j_gene: TRBJ2-5; CDR3aa: CASSPDRSQETQYF; CDR3nt: TGTGCCAGCAGTCCAGACAGGAGTCAAGAGACCCAGTACTTC
d_gene: -; v_gene: TRBV7-6; abundance: -; j_gene: TRBJ1-1; CDR3aa: CASSFNPPTEAFF; CDR3nt: TGTGCCAGCAGCTTTAATCCCCCCACTGAAGCTTTCTTT
d_gene: -; v_gene: TRBV18; abundance: few; j_gene: TRBJ1-4; CDR3aa: CASSRSPLTATNEKLFF; CDR3nt: TGTGCCAGCTCAAGGTCCCCTCTGACTGCAACTAATGAAAAACTGTTTTTT
d_gene: -; v_gene: TRBV6-5; abundance: -; j_gene: TRBJ2-7; CDR3aa: CASSSSSEQYF; CDR3nt: TGTGCCAGCAGCAGTTCCAGCGAGCAGTACTTC
d_gene: -; v_gene: TRBV5-5; abundance: -; j_gene: TRBJ1-2; CDR3aa: CASSLDNNYGYTF; CDR3nt: TGTGCCAGCAGCTTGGACAATAACTATGGCTACACCTTC